This T cell receptor beta chain was recorded in a study of cytomegalovirus exposure and HLA in healthy donors. Those who donated were healthy bone marrow donors. Notes on this clone: Its specificity is unknown.

The PCR used 60 Vbeta and 13 Jbeta primers. Method: immunoSEQ multiplex PCR; TCRdb's copy keeps in-frame clones and lacks some. The profile covers fewer than 200,000 clones, with 60% to 85% appearing a single time and 0.6% to 0.95% taken by the ten largest. Germline-derived CDR1 and CDR2 are MDHEN and SYDVKM. CDR3 length equals 15 residues. V was pared by 6 bases and J by 6 bases, with 9 bases of the junction left unmatched. Whole-study results and caveats: In vitro data verified a few CMV-associated chains as specific for CMV antigens. There were several of the most significant clusters that appeared linked to common viral pathogens in a later analysis.

The rearrangement joins TRBV28 to TRBJ2-7, with TRBD1 matching over 12 bases. The clonotype was recovered from a female donor in good health and CMV-seronegative. The sample taken for sequencing was PBMCs. CDR3 in amino acids: CASRSSGTGGLEQYF. For the CDR3, the DNA is TGTGCCAGCAGATCATCCGGGACAGGGGGCCTCGAGCAGTACTTC.